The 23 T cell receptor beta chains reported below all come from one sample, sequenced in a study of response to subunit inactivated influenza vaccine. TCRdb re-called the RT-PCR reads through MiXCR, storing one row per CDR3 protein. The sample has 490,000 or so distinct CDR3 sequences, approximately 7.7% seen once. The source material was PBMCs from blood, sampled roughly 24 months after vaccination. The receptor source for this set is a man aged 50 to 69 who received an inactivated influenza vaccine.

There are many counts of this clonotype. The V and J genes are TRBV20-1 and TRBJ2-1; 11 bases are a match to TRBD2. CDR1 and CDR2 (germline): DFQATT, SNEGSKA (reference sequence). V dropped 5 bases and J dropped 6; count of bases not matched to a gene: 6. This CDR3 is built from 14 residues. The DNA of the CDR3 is TGCAGTGCTCACACTAGCGGGAGAGTCAATGAGCAGTTCTTC. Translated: CSAHTSGRVNEQFF.

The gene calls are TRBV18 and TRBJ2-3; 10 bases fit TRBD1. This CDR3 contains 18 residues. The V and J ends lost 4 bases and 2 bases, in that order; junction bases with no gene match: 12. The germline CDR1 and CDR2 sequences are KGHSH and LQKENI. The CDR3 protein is CASSLFVPGQGTTDTQYF. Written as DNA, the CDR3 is TGTGCCAGCTCACTTTTCGTCCCGGGACAGGGGACCACAGATACGCAGTATTTT.

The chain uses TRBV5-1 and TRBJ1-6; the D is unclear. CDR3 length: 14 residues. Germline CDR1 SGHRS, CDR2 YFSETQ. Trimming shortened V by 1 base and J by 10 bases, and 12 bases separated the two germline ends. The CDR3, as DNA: TGCGCCAGCAGCTTGCAAGATATTGGCTCACCCCTCCACTTT. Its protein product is CASSLQDIGSPLHF.

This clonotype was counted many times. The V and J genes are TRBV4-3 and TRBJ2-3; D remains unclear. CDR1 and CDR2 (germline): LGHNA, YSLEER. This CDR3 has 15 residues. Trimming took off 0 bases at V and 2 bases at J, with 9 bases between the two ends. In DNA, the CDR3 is TGCGCCAGCAGCCAAGAGGAGCTTTACACAGATACGCAGTATTTT. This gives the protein CASSQEELYTDTQYF.

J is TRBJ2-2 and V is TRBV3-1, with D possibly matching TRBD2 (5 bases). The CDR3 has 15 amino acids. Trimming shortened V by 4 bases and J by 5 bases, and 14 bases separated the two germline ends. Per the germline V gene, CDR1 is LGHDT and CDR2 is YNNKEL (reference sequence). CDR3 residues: CASSLWGSGTGELFF. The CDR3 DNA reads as TGTGCCAGCAGCCTATGGGGAAGCGGTACCGGGGAGCTGTTTTTT.

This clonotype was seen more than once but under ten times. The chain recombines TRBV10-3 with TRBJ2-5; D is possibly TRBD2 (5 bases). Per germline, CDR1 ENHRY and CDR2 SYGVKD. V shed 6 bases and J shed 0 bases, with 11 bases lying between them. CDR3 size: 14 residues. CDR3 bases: TGTGCCATCAGCCGAGCGCGGGACCAAGAGACCCAGTACTTC. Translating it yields CAISRARDQETQYF.

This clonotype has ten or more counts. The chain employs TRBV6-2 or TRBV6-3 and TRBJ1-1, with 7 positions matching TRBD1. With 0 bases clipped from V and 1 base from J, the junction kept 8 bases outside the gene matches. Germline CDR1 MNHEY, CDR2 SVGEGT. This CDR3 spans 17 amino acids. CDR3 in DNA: TGTGCCAGCAGTTACTCGAGGGGGCGCCGAGGGAACACTGAAGCTTTCTTT. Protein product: CASSYSRGRRGNTEAFF.

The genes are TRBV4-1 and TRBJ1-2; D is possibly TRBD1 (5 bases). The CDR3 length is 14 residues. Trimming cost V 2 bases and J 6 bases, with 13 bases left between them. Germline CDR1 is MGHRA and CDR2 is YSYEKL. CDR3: CASSQPGAKDGYTF. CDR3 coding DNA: TGCGCCAGCAGCCAACCCGGGGCCAAGGATGGCTACACCTTC.

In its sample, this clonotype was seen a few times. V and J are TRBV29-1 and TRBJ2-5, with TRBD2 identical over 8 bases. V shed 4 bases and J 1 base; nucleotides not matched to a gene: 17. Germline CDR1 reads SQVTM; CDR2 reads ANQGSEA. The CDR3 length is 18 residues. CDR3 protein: CSVAKPPQRGSAQETQYF. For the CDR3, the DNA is TGCAGCGTTGCGAAACCCCCCCAGCGGGGGTCTGCCCAAGAGACCCAGTACTTC. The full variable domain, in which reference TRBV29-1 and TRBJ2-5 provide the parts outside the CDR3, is SAVISQKPSRDICQRGTSLTIQCQVDSQVTMMFWYRQQPGQSLTLIATANQGSEATYESGFVIDKFPISRPNLTFSTLTVSNMSPEDSSIYLCSVAKPPQRGSAQETQYFGPGTRLLVL.

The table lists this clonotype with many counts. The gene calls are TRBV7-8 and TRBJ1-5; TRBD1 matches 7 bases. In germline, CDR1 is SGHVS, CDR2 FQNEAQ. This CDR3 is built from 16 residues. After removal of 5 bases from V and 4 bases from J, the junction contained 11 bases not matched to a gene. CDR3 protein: CASSPRTGPLNQPQHF. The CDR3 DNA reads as TGTGCCAGCAGCCCACGGACAGGACCCTTGAATCAGCCCCAGCATTTT.

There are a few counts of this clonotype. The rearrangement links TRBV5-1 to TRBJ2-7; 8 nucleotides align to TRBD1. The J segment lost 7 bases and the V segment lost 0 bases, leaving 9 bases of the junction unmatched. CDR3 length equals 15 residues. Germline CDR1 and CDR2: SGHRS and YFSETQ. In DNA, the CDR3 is TGCGCCAGCAGCTTGGCAGGGGGCAGTTATCATGAGCAGTACTTC. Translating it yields CASSLAGGSYHEQYF. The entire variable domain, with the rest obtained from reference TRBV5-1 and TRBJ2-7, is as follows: KAGVTQTPRYLIKTRGQQVTLSCSPISGHRSVSWYQQTPGQGLQFLFEYFSETQRNKGNFPGRFSGRQFSNSRSEMNVSTLELGDSALYLCASSLAGGSYHEQYFGPGTRLTVT.

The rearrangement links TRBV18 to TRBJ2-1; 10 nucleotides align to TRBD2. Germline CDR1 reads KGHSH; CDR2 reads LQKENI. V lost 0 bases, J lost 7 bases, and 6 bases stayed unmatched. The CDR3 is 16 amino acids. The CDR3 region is CASSPPGTSALNEQFF. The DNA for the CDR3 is TGTGCCAGCTCACCACCCGGGACTAGCGCTTTAAATGAGCAGTTCTTC.

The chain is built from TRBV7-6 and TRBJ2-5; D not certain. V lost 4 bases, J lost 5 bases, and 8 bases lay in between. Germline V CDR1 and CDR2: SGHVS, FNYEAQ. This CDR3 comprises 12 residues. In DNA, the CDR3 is TGTGCCAGCAGCTCCGCTTGGGAGACCCAGTACTTC. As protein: CASSSAWETQYF. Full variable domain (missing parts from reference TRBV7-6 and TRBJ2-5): GAGVSQSPRYKVTKRGQDVALRCDPISGHVSLYWYRQALGQGPEFLTYFNYEAQQDKSGLPNDRFSAERPEGSISTLTIQRTEQRDSAMYRCASSSAWETQYFGPGTRLLVL.

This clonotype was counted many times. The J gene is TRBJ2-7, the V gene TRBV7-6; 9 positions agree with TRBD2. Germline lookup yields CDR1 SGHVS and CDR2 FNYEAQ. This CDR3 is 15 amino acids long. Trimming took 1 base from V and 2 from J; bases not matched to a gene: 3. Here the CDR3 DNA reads TGTGCCAGCAGCTTAGATCTAGCGGGGACCTACGAGCAGTACTTC. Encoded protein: CASSLDLAGTYEQYF.

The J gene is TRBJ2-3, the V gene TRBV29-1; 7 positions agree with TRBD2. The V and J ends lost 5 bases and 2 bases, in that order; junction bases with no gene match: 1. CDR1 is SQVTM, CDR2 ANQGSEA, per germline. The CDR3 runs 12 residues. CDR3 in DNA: TGCAGCGTTAGCGGGACCACAGATACGCAGTATTTT. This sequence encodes CSVSGTTDTQYF.

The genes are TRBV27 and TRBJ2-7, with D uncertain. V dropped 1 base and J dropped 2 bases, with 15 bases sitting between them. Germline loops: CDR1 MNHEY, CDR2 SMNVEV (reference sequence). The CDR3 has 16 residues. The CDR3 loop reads CASSLFLGNAPYEQYF. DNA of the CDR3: TGTGCCAGCAGTTTATTCCTGGGTAACGCCCCCTACGAGCAGTACTTC.

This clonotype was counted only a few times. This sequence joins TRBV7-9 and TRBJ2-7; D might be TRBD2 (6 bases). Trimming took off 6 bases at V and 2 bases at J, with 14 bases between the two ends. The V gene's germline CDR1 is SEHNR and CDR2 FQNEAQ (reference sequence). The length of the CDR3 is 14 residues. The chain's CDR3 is CASRSGLSTYEQYF. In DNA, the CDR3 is TGTGCCAGCAGGTCGGGACTTTCGACCTACGAGCAGTACTTC. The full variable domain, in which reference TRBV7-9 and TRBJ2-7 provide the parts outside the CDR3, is DTGVSQNPRHKITKRGQNVTFRCDPISEHNRLYWYRQTLGQGPEFLTYFQNEAQLEKSRLLSDRFSAERPKGSFSTLEIQRTEQGDSAMYLCASRSGLSTYEQYFGPGTRLTVT.

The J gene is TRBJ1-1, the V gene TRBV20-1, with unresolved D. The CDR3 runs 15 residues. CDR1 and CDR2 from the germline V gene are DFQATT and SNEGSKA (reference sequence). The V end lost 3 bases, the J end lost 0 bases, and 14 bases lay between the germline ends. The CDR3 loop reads CSASVGHYMNTEAFF. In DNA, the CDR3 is TGCAGTGCTAGTGTTGGCCACTACATGAACACTGAAGCTTTCTTT.

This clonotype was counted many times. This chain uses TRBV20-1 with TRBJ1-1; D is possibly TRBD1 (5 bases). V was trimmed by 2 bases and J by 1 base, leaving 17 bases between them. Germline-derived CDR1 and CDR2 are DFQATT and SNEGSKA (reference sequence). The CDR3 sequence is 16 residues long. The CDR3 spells CSARMDIYTPNTEAFF. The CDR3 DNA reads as TGCAGTGCTAGAATGGACATTTATACTCCGAACACTGAAGCTTTCTTT.

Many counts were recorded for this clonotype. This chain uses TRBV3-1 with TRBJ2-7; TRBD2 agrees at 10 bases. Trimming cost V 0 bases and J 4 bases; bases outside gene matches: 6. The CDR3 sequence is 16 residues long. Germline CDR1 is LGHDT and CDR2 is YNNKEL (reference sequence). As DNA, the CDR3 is TGTGCCAGCAGCCAAGATTTCCTAGCGGGAGATTACGAGCAGTACTTC. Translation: CASSQDFLAGDYEQYF.

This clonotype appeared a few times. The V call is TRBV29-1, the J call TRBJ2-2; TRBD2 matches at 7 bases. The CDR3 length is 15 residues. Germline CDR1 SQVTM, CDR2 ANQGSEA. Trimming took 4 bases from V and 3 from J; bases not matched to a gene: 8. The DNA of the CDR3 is TGCAGCGTTGGCCGAGCGGGAATCGACACCGGGGAGCTGTTTTTT. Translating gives CSVGRAGIDTGELFF.

CDR3 sequence (DNA): TGCAGCGTTCTCACGGGGGACTCCTACGAGCAGTACTTC. It yields the protein CSVLTGDSYEQYF. V is TRBV29-1 and J is TRBJ2-7; D might be TRBD2 (6 bases). V was shortened by 5 bases and J by 0 bases, with 11 bases between the two germline ends. There are 13 residues in the CDR3. Germline V gene sequence: CDR1 SQVTM, CDR2 ANQGSEA.

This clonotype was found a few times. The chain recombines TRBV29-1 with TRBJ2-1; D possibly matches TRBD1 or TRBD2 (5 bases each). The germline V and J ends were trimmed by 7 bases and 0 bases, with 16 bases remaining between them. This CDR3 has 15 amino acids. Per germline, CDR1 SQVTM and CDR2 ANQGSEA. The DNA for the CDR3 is TGCAGCGCTCCTCACTGGGGGAGCTCCTACAATGAGCAGTTCTTC. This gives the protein CSAPHWGSSYNEQFF.